A selection of T cell receptor beta chains follows, all from one sample in a study of post-analysis software for immune sequencing data. TCRdb itself ran the PCR reads through MiXCR, one entry per CDR3 protein. The table has hundreds of thousands of distinct CDR3 sequences, roughly 46% seen once. The sequencing sample was made of blood. The receptors were gathered from a girl aged 10-17 years with multiple sclerosis. The CDR3 runs from the conserved cysteine through the conserved F or W. A D gene is named only where the DNA matches it firmly. Clone sizes are given selectively: once, few, many, or a class where the clone is expanded.

v_gene,d_gene,abundance,j_gene,CDR3aa,CDR3nt
TRBV5-1,TRBD1,few,TRBJ2-7,CASSLARTGTYEQYF,TGCGCCAGCAGCTTGGCCAGGACAGGGACCTACGAGCAGTACTTC
TRBV20-1,-,-,TRBJ2-1,CSASRANEQFF,TGCAGTGCTAGTCGCGCCAATGAGCAGTTCTTC
TRBV20-1,TRBD2,few,TRBJ2-7,CSASGTSGAYEQYF,TGCAGTGCTAGCGGAACTAGCGGGGCCTACGAGCAGTACTTC
TRBV4-1,-,-,TRBJ2-3,CASSQGPGRLPDTQYF,TGCGCCAGCAGCCAAGGTCCGGGGAGGCTCCCAGATACGCAGTATTTT
TRBV5-1,-,few,TRBJ2-6,CASSLRKGFGSGANVLTF,TGCGCCAGCAGCTTGAGAAAGGGGTTCGGTTCTGGGGCCAACGTCCTGACTTTC
TRBV20-1,TRBD2,few,TRBJ2-1,CSSTSGRAERNEQFF,TGCAGTTCGACTAGCGGGAGGGCCGAACGCAATGAGCAGTTCTTC
TRBV20-1,-,-,TRBJ2-7,CSARDLVGRGYEQYF,TGCAGTGCTAGAGATCTCGTGGGTCGGGGCTACGAGCAGTACTTC
TRBV12-3/TRBV12-4,TRBD1,-,TRBJ1-5,CASSSYRGSNQPQHF,TGTGCCAGCAGTTCCTACAGGGGAAGCAATCAGCCCCAGCATTTT
TRBV12-3/TRBV12-4,TRBD2,-,TRBJ2-5,CASSSTSGQETQYF,TGTGCCAGCAGCTCGACTAGCGGCCAAGAGACCCAGTACTTC
TRBV29-1,-,-,TRBJ2-6,CSVRQGSGANVLTF,TGCAGCGTTCGTCAGGGTTCTGGGGCCAACGTCCTGACTTTC
TRBV3-1,-,-,TRBJ2-1,CASSQEWNQETQFF,TGTGCCAGCAGCCAAGAGTGGAATCAAGAGACCCAGTTCTTC
TRBV11-2,TRBD2,once,TRBJ2-3,CASSSEREGTDTQYF,TGTGCCAGCAGCTCAGAGCGGGAGGGAACAGATACGCAGTATTTT
TRBV5-1,TRBD1,-,TRBJ2-7,CASSYNYRDRGAYGQYF,TGCGCCAGCAGCTATAATTACCGGGACAGGGGAGCCTACGGGCAGTACTTC
TRBV7-9,TRBD2,-,TRBJ2-1,CASSLAVERGVGFF,TGTGCCAGCAGCTTAGCAGTCGAGCGGGGAGTGGGGTTCTTC
TRBV7-3,-,-,TRBJ2-3,CASSFRSSTDTQYF,TGTGCCAGCAGCTTTAGGTCCTCCACAGATACGCAGTATTTT
TRBV10-3,-,few,TRBJ1-2,CAISDPRWGGEGYTF,TGTGCCATCAGTGACCCCCGGTGGGGGGGCGAGGGCTACACCTTC
TRBV29-1,-,-,TRBJ1-2,CSVELRGGYTF,TGCAGCGTTGAACTGCGCGGGGGCTACACCTTC
TRBV3-1,-,few,TRBJ2-5,CASSQTLRGGEYF,TGTGCCAGCAGCCAAACCCTCCGGGGTGGGGAGTACTTC
TRBV20-1,TRBD2,few,TRBJ2-1,CSASSGVGTDEQFF,TGCAGTGCTAGCAGCGGGGTAGGGACGGATGAGCAGTTCTTC
TRBV24-1,-,few,TRBJ2-3,CATSDPDTQYF,TGTGCCACCAGTGACCCAGATACGCAGTATTTT
TRBV2,-,-,TRBJ2-1,CASRDSNNEQFF,TGTGCCAGCAGAGACTCTAACAATGAGCAGTTCTTC
TRBV5-1,-,-,TRBJ1-2,CASSLGMGYGYTF,TGCGCCAGCAGCTTGGGAATGGGCTATGGCTACACCTTC
TRBV19,-,few,TRBJ2-3,CASSAGSPDTQYF,TGTGCCAGTAGTGCGGGTTCCCCAGATACGCAGTATTTT
TRBV7-9,-,few,TRBJ2-7,CASSLAEVTYEQYF,TGTGCCAGCAGCTTAGCGGAAGTAACCTACGAGCAGTACTTC
TRBV20-1,-,few,TRBJ1-1,CSARYGGGNTEAFF,TGCAGTGCTAGGTATGGAGGCGGGAACACTGAAGCTTTCTTT
TRBV9,-,few,TRBJ2-1,CASSGELSRGDAYNEQFF,TGTGCCAGCAGCGGGGAGTTAAGTCGGGGTGATGCCTACAATGAGCAGTTCTTC
TRBV7-2,-,-,TRBJ2-2,CASSLVYDTGELFF,TGTGCCAGCAGCTTAGTTTATGACACCGGGGAGCTGTTTTTT
TRBV7-2,-,-,TRBJ1-4,CASSSLAGAATNEKLFF,TGTGCCAGCAGCTCCTTGGCAGGGGCGGCCACTAATGAAAAACTGTTTTTT
TRBV6-5,TRBD2,few,TRBJ2-1,CASSTPGLAGDDEQFF,TGTGCCAGCAGTACCCCGGGACTAGCGGGAGACGATGAGCAGTTCTTC
TRBV12-3/TRBV12-4,-,-,TRBJ2-3,CASSLLRGPDAQYF,TGTGCCAGCAGTTTGCTGCGGGGTCCAGATGCGCAGTATTTT
TRBV3-1,-,-,TRBJ2-7,CASSQLRSGLSYEQYF,TGTGCCAGCAGCCAATTGCGTAGCGGACTCTCCTACGAGCAGTACTTC
TRBV7-3,TRBD1,-,TRBJ2-1,CASSAQTGGHYNEQFF,TGTGCCAGCAGCGCGCAGACAGGGGGACATTACAATGAGCAGTTCTTC
TRBV5-1,-,-,TRBJ2-2,CASSLPQKGPEILTGELFF,TGCGCCAGCAGCTTGCCCCAGAAGGGGCCGGAGATACTCACCGGGGAGCTGTTTTTT
TRBV30,TRBD2,-,TRBJ2-1,CAWMGSGRTYEQFF,TGTGCCTGGATGGGTAGCGGGAGGACCTATGAGCAGTTCTTC
TRBV7-2,-,-,TRBJ1-2,CASSLEGAYSYGYTF,TGTGCCAGCAGCTTAGAGGGCGCTTATAGCTATGGCTACACCTTC
TRBV28,TRBD1,-,TRBJ1-5,CASSSRTGKSNQPQHF,TGTGCCAGCAGTTCCCGGACAGGGAAGAGCAATCAGCCCCAGCATTTT
TRBV28,-,-,TRBJ2-7,CASSAPEDSAYEQYF,TGTGCCAGCAGCGCCCCCGAGGACTCCGCCTACGAGCAGTACTTC
TRBV6-1,-,few,TRBJ2-3,CASSEDYTDTQYF,TGTGCCAGCAGTGAAGACTACACAGATACGCAGTATTTT
TRBV20-1,TRBD2,-,TRBJ2-3,CRSGLAGGVTDTQYF,TGCAGATCAGGCCTAGCGGGAGGAGTCACAGATACGCAGTATTTT
TRBV3-1,TRBD2,many,TRBJ2-7,CASSPTSGSYEQYF,TGTGCCAGCAGCCCCACTAGCGGGAGCTACGAGCAGTACTTC
TRBV6-6,TRBD2,-,TRBJ2-5,CASRGTNQAGRETQYF,TGTGCCAGCAGGGGGACTAACCAAGCGGGGCGGGAGACCCAGTACTTC
TRBV29-1,TRBD1,few,TRBJ2-1,CSVGQGTSNHEQFF,TGCAGCGTTGGACAGGGCACATCTAACCATGAGCAGTTCTTC